The entry below gives a single TCR beta chain sequence along with its context. The repertoire was sequenced with immunoSEQ multiplex PCR; TCRdb's copy has only in-frame clones and lacks some. This sample has 200,000 to 300,000 clones, with about four fifths found just once. This sample is part of a study of blood T cell repertoires in COVID-19. On the study more broadly: Samples of COVID-19 (acute and convalescent) were obtained from the United States, Italy and Spain. PBMCs, B-cell-depleted T cells, or T cells provided the cDNA or gDNA that made up the material.

V was shortened by 5 bases and J by 11 bases, with 18 bases between the two germline ends. The CDR3 extends over 13 amino acids. Germline V lookup: CDR1 SEHNR, CDR2 FQNEAQ (reference sequence). The chain is built from TRBV7-9 and TRBJ1-1; no firm D call. The TCR comes from a woman of 80 years or more with acute or convalescent COVID-19. Input material: peripheral blood. The CDR3 DNA reads TGTGCCAGCAGCACACCCCCGACTTTTGGGGCTTTCTTT. Residues: CASSTPPTFGAFF.